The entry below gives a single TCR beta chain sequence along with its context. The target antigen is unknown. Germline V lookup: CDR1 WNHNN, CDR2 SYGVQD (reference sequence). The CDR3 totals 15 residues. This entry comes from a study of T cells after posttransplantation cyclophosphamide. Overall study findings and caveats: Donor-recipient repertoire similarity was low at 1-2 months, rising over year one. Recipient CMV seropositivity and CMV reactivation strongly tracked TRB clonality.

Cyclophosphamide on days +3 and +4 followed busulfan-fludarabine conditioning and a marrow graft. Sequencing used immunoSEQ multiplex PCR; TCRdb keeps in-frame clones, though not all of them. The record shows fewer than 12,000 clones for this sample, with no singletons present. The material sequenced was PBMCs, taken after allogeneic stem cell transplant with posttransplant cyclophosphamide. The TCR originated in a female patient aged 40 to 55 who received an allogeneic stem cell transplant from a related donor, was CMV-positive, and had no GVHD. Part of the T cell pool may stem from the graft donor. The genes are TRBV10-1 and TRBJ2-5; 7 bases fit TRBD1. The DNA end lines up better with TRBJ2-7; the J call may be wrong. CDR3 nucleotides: TGCGCCAGCAGTGGACGCCGGACAGGCCTCTACGAGCAGTACTTC. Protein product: CASSGRRTGLYEQYF.